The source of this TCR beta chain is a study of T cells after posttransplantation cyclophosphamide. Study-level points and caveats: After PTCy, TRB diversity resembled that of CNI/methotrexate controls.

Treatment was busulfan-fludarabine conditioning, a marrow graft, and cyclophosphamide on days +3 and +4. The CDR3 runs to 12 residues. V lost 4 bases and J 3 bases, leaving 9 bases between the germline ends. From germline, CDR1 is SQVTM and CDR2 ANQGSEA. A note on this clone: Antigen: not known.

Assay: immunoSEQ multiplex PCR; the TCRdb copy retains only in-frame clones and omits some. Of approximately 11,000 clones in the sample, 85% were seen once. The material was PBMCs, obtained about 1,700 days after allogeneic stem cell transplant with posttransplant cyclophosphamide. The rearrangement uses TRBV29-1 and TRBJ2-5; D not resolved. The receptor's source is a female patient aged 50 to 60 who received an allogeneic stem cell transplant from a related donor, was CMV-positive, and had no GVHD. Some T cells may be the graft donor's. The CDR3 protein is CSVVAGEETQYF. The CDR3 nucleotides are TGCAGCGTTGTGGCAGGCGAAGAGACCCAGTACTTC.